This TCR beta chain emerged from a study of vaccination and CD4 T cells after COVID-19 (dated by TCRdb to between 2022 and 2023). In the study overall: Convalescent patients had a positive SARS-CoV-2 result on nasal swab PCR, and of these patients, several had mild disease and one had severe disease. In control cultures, a CEFX viral epitope pool was used as positive control, an HIV-1 Nef peptide pool was used as negative control, or no peptide was added. Post-COVID blood samples were collected from convalescent patients a median of roughly 100 days after diagnosis, with a range of roughly 35 to 170 days. Each participant got two doses of either the Pfizer-BioNTech BNT162b2 vaccine (n=8) or the Moderna mRNA-1273 vaccine (n=2). In roughly 11 COVID-19 convalescent patients and a few infection-naive healthy vaccine recipients, the spike-specific CD4+ TCR repertoire before mRNA vaccination was compared with the repertoire after mRNA vaccination. The cultures were stimulated with overlapping spike peptide pools from SARS-CoV-2 and from the common cold coronaviruses HCoV-NL63, HCoV-OC43 and HCoV-229E. Post-vaccine blood samples were obtained a median of around 74 days after the second vaccine dose, with a range of roughly 13 to 250 days. In the convalescent cohort there were six males and four females, among whom were two Hispanic individuals, seven Caucasians, two Asians and one multiracial person. Summary of the overall study and its limitations: The number of convalescent patients in the study was relatively small, and the study did not examine early timepoints following natural infection. An increase in the median number of SARS-CoV-2-reactive clonotypes from 20 to 25 after infection to roughly 36 after vaccination was observed, but the change was not found to be significant. Among the post-vaccine SARS-CoV-2-reactive clones in convalescent patients, a median about 89% showed up only after vaccination, which suggests vaccine-specific priming. In convalescent patients, nearly all vaccine-specific clones (304 of 307) were found to be mono-reactive for SARS-CoV-2 spike rather than cross-reactive with common cold coronaviruses.

Library method: PCR. TCR sequencing of DNA from cultured CD4+ T cells used the Oncomine TCR Beta short-read assay at the Johns Hopkins FTIC core. The QIAamp micro DNA kit was used to extract genomic DNA from the cultured CD4+ T cells. Oncomine TCR Beta libraries from cultured CD4+ T cells were pooled using unique dual indexes and sequenced on an Illumina iSeq 100. Per the authors' processing: Non-productive sequences were removed, and CDR3s that did not start with C, did not end with F or W, or were shorter than 7 amino acids were discarded. The MANAFEST web application was used to identify antigen-specific clonotypes by comparing peptide-stimulated wells against reference wells and other culture wells. To be called positive, a clone needed an FDR below 0.05, an odds ratio above 5, and a productive frequency above 0.1% in at least two of three replicate wells. Clonotypes that were significantly expanded in both SARS-CoV-2 spike wells and at least one common cold coronavirus spike condition were defined as cross-reactive. Levenshtein distances (stringdist) and unrooted phylogenetic trees (ape) in R version 3.6.1 were used to assess CDR3 homology. TCRdb trimmed public reads at Q25 via fastp, called clones via MiXCR and kept in-frame beta chains. When rows share a CDR3 protein, they turn into one entry using the most common DNA and genes. The V and J calls, along with clone size, are taken from TCRdb and not from the paper's own processing. The sample table shows some 15,000 distinct CDR3 sequences, and more than 45% are seen once. More than 12% of the sample is in the top ten clones.

About this clonotype: Which antigen it targets is not known. The sample holds no much larger clone one base away, and base qualities are not on file.

Read against the paper, the sample's treatment or condition label means: 10-day PBMC culture with coronavirus spike peptide pools or control peptides (ViraFEST assay). The study used the ViraFEST assay, which expanded antigen-specific T cells with peptide pools and then identified expanded clonotypes by TCR sequencing. The convalescent patients' positive SARS-CoV-2 PCR tests were from March to December 2020, which was before the Alpha, Beta and Delta variants emerged in the United States. About 1.8 million PBMCs per well were cultured in IMDM with roughly 5% human AB serum and roughly 9.3 IU/ml IL-2, plus 10 ug/ml peptide pools. On days 3 and 7, half of the culture medium was replaced with fresh IL-2-containing medium. After 10 days of culture, CD4+ T cells were isolated by negative selection with the EasySep CD4+ T cell isolation kit. PBMCs were separated from whole blood using Ficoll-Paque Plus gradient centrifugation and then either used fresh or cryopreserved at -140C. In general, triplicate wells were set up for every culture condition.

Its CDR3 holds 14 amino acids, cysteine through phenylalanine. Here the CDR3 DNA is all that survives: 42 bases in frame from base 1. V is cut by 1 base and J by 2 bases, and the space between the germline ends is 9 bases. Reading the germline V gene gives CDR1 MNHEY and CDR2 SVGEGT. The sequence links TRBV6-2 or TRBV6-3 to TRBJ2-7, and perhaps TRBD2 as D gene, on 6 matching bases. The TCR comes from a human donor who had recovered from COVID-19. The material sequenced was CD4+ T cells from blood, cultured in vitro. The sequenced DNA is TGTGCCAGCAGTTACTGGGGGGATGCCTACGAGCAGTACTTC. It translates to CASSYWGDAYEQYF.